This is a list of T cell receptor beta chains from one sample in a study of OX40 agonist ivuxolimab in advanced cancers. Assay used: immunoSEQ multiplex PCR; TCRdb lists only in-frame clones, some missing. The table has 65,000 to 85,000 clones, 75% to 90% seen once. This sample comprised CD4+ or CD8+ T cells sorted from blood, obtained in a trial of the OX40 agonist ivuxolimab. The origin of the receptors is an adult with an advanced solid tumor such as melanoma, head and neck, liver or kidney cancer. Each CDR3 is given with its conserved first and last residue. A D gene is named only where the DNA matches it firmly. Not all rows give a size; the values are once, few, many and, for expanded clones, a class.

size: .
V: TRBV4-2
D: .
J: TRBJ2-5
CDR3: CASSQRAGRLQGEETQYF
DNA: TGTGCCAGCAGCCAGCGAGCCGGCAGGCTACAGGGCGAAGAGACCCAGTACTTC

size: once
V: TRBV7-6
D: .
J: TRBJ2-5
CDR3: CASSRDIQETQYF
DNA: TGTGCCAGCAGCCGGGACATCCAAGAGACCCAGTACTTC

size: .
V: TRBV7-9
D: .
J: TRBJ2-3
CDR3: CASSYSDTQYF
DNA: TGTGCCAGCAGCTATTCAGATACGCAGTATTTT

size: few
V: TRBV25-1
D: .
J: TRBJ1-2
CDR3: CASSVGDTRDYGYTF
DNA: TGTGCCAGCAGTGTCGGCGATACAAGGGACTATGGCTACACCTTC

size: .
V: TRBV5-5
D: .
J: TRBJ2-2
CDR3: CASSSGQRRNTGELFF
DNA: TGTGCCAGCAGCTCAGGACAGCGCCGTAACACCGGGGAGCTGTTTTTT

size: .
V: TRBV28
D: TRBD1
J: TRBJ2-5
CDR3: CASRSTGEETQYF
DNA: TGTGCCAGCAGATCGACAGGGGAAGAGACCCAGTACTTC

size: .
V: TRBV5-5
D: TRBD1
J: TRBJ1-3
CDR3: CASSFDRAGNTIYF
DNA: TGTGCCAGCAGCTTTGACAGGGCTGGAAACACCATATATTTT

size: .
V: TRBV7-9
D: .
J: TRBJ2-3
CDR3: CASSLARITTATDTQYF
DNA: TGTGCCAGCAGCTTAGCGCGGATCACCACCGCCACAGATACGCAGTATTTT

size: .
V: TRBV11-2
D: .
J: TRBJ2-3
CDR3: CASSPKGGGLYTDTQYF
DNA: TGTGCCAGCAGCCCTAAGGGGGGGGGCCTATACACAGATACGCAGTATTTT

size: .
V: TRBV10-3
D: TRBD1
J: TRBJ1-1
CDR3: CATILGQENTEAFF
DNA: TGTGCCACTATACTGGGACAGGAGAACACTGAAGCTTTCTTT

size: .
V: TRBV28
D: TRBD2
J: TRBJ2-5
CDR3: CASSPNSGGAFLETQYF
DNA: TGTGCCAGCAGTCCAAATAGCGGGGGGGCCTTCTTGGAGACCCAGTACTTC

size: .
V: TRBV10-3
D: .
J: TRBJ2-7
CDR3: CAISEEFRHWYF
DNA: TGTGCCATCAGTGAGGAGTTCAGACATTGGTACTTC

size: .
V: TRBV11-2
D: .
J: TRBJ1-2
CDR3: CASSLWDGTNYGYTF
DNA: TGTGCCAGCAGCTTATGGGACGGAACTAACTATGGCTACACCTTC

size: .
V: TRBV5-4
D: TRBD2
J: TRBJ2-1
CDR3: CASSLGLAGGNEQFF
DNA: TGTGCCAGCAGCCTGGGACTAGCGGGGGGAAATGAGCAGTTCTTC

size: .
V: TRBV30
D: .
J: TRBJ1-1
CDR3: CAWSRPNTEAFF
DNA: TGTGCCTGGTCTCGGCCGAACACTGAAGCTTTCTTT

size: .
V: TRBV7-9
D: .
J: TRBJ2-1
CDR3: CASSLVRGLLGEQFF
DNA: TGTGCCAGCAGCTTGGTGAGGGGTTTGCTCGGTGAGCAGTTCTTC

size: .
V: TRBV6-1
D: .
J: TRBJ1-3
CDR3: CASSELMGTIYF
DNA: TGTGCCAGCAGTGAACTTATGGGCACCATATATTTT

size: few
V: TRBV7-2
D: TRBD1
J: TRBJ1-6
CDR3: CASSLEGTALHF
DNA: TGTGCCAGCAGCTTAGAGGGGACAGCCCTCCACTTT

size: .
V: TRBV5-4
D: .
J: TRBJ1-3
CDR3: CASSLEGQRFGNTIYF
DNA: TGTGCCAGCAGCTTGGAGGGGCAGAGATTCGGAAACACCATATATTTT

size: .
V: TRBV28
D: .
J: TRBJ1-1
CDR3: CASKRWGPGETEAFF
DNA: TGTGCCAGCAAAAGATGGGGGCCCGGAGAAACTGAAGCTTTCTTT

size: .
V: TRBV7-9
D: .
J: TRBJ2-5
CDR3: CASSLGNAGAQETQYF
DNA: TGTGCCAGCAGCTTAGGGAACGCGGGGGCCCAAGAGACCCAGTACTTC

size: .
V: TRBV7-2
D: .
J: TRBJ2-3
CDR3: CASSTRTATDTQYF
DNA: TGTGCCAGCAGCACCCGGACTGCCACAGATACGCAGTATTTT

size: .
V: TRBV4-1
D: .
J: TRBJ1-4
CDR3: CASSQGGIFTLGRTNEKLFF
DNA: TGCGCCAGCAGCCAGGGGGGGATATTCACCCTGGGGCGAACTAATGAAAAACTGTTTTTT

size: .
V: TRBV2
D: TRBD1
J: TRBJ1-1
CDR3: CASSLRNLDRGSEAFF
DNA: TGTGCCAGCAGCCTCCGGAACCTAGACAGGGGGTCTGAAGCTTTCTTT

size: .
V: TRBV18
D: .
J: TRBJ1-4
CDR3: CASSLVQGRENEKLFF
DNA: TGTGCCAGCTCACTCGTACAGGGAAGGGAGAATGAAAAACTGTTTTTT

size: .
V: TRBV11-2
D: .
J: TRBJ2-3
CDR3: CASSFRPSHKPPSTDTQYF
DNA: TGTGCCAGCAGCTTTCGGCCTAGCCACAAACCCCCTAGCACAGATACGCAGTATTTT

size: .
V: TRBV7-9
D: TRBD1
J: TRBJ2-2
CDR3: CASSPPGQGGTGELFF
DNA: TGTGCCAGCAGCCCTCCCGGACAGGGAGGCACCGGGGAGCTGTTTTTT

size: .
V: TRBV4-2
D: TRBD2
J: TRBJ2-1
CDR3: CASSQAGTSGHNEQFF
DNA: TGTGCCAGCAGCCAAGCCGGGACTAGCGGCCACAATGAGCAGTTCTTC

size: .
V: TRBV4-1
D: .
J: TRBJ2-2
CDR3: CASRGARGITGELFF
DNA: TGCGCCAGCAGAGGGGCTCGGGGAATTACCGGGGAGCTGTTTTTT

size: .
V: TRBV28
D: .
J: TRBJ1-5
CDR3: CASTVGGGNDQPQHF
DNA: TGTGCCAGCACCGTGGGGGGGGGTAACGATCAGCCCCAGCATTTT

size: once
V: TRBV5-4
D: .
J: TRBJ1-3
CDR3: CASSSGTDSGNTIYF
DNA: TGTGCCAGCAGCTCCGGGACCGACTCTGGAAACACCATATATTTT

size: .
V: TRBV18
D: .
J: TRBJ1-2
CDR3: CASSPQESYGYTF
DNA: TGTGCCAGCTCACCGCAGGAGTCCTATGGCTACACCTTC

size: once
V: TRBV5-1
D: TRBD2
J: TRBJ2-7
CDR3: CASSPGGGELHEQYF
DNA: TGCGCCAGCAGCCCGGGCGGGGGGGAGCTCCACGAGCAGTACTTC